Below, one T cell receptor (beta chain) is given with its context. Its antigen remains unknown. Trimming removed 7 bases from V and 7 bases from J, with 14 bases in between. The CDR3 runs 12 residues. Germline V gene lookup returns CDR1 GTSNPN and CDR2 SVGIG (reference sequence). This entry is derived from a study of CD8+ T cells in alopecia areata. Regarding the study as a whole: Patients shared TCRs less clearly than mice did, possibly owing to HLA. Affected scalp, especially in alopecia totalis/universalis, had a higher clonality than normal scalp did.

It was cDNA, reverse transcribed from extracted RNA, that served as the sequencing template. Clones were sequenced by immunoSEQ multiplex PCR, and TCRdb holds only the in-frame ones, with some missing. The sample includes 150,000 to 200,000 clones, around three fifths of them seen just once. This chain links TRBV30 with TRBJ1-5; maybe TRBD1 (5 bases). The receptor's source is a human donor with alopecia areata. This material consisted of CD4+ T cells sorted from blood, taken at week 0. The CDR3 bases are TGTGCCTCAGGCGGGGGTGGCCAGCCCCAGCATTTT. It translates to CASGGGGQPQHF.